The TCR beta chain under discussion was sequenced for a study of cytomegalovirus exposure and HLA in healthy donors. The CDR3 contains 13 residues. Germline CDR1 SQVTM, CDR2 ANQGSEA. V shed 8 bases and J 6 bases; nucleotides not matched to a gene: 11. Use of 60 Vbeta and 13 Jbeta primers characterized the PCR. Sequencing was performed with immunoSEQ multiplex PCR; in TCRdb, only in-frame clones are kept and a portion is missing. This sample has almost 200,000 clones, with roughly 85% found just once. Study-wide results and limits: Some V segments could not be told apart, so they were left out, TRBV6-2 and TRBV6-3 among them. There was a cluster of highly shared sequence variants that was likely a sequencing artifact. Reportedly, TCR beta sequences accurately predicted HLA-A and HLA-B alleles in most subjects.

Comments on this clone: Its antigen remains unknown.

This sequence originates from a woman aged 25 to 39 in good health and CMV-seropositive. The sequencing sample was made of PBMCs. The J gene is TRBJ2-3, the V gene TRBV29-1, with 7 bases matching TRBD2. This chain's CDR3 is CSLALGRSDTQYF. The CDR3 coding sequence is TGCAGCCTTGCCCTCGGGAGGAGCGATACGCAGTATTTT.